The rows below give T cell receptor beta chains drawn from one sample of a study of shared clonotypes between healthy human individuals. TCRdb's table, derived via immunoSEQ multiplex PCR, lists solely in-frame clones and lacks some. The sample holds 2 million to 2.5 million clones, roughly 95% seen once. The sample was naive CD4+ T cells sorted from blood. These receptors were obtained from a man between 18 and 35 years old in good health. Both conserved end residues are part of each CDR3. Fields, in order: V gene, J gene, CDR3 protein.

V gene: TRBV28
J gene: TRBJ2-1
CDR3 protein: CASNPTSGLSSYNEQFF

V gene: TRBV4-3
J gene: TRBJ1-1
CDR3 protein: CASQGMGNTEAFF

V gene: TRBV4-3
J gene: TRBJ2-7
CDR3 protein: CASSRASAPDYEQYF

V gene: TRBV6-1
J gene: TRBJ2-1
CDR3 protein: CACHLGTGGNEQFF

V gene: TRBV6-1
J gene: TRBJ1-4
CDR3 protein: CASTLRGGGNEKLFF

V gene: TRBV7-9
J gene: TRBJ1-3
CDR3 protein: CASSPGQGDGNTIYF

V gene: TRBV6-1
J gene: TRBJ2-3
CDR3 protein: CASRIGSGDTQYF

V gene: TRBV11-2
J gene: TRBJ2-7
CDR3 protein: CASSPGTATYEQYF

V gene: TRBV4-1
J gene: TRBJ2-3
CDR3 protein: CASSQESGKNTDTQYF

V gene: TRBV6-5
J gene: TRBJ2-7
CDR3 protein: CATRSGTDNYEQYF

V gene: TRBV10-1
J gene: TRBJ2-7
CDR3 protein: CASSPGQPYEQYF

V gene: TRBV7-2
J gene: TRBJ2-5
CDR3 protein: CASSFFPQTQYF

V gene: TRBV6-5
J gene: TRBJ2-7
CDR3 protein: CASTPGQGYSEQYF

V gene: TRBV18
J gene: TRBJ2-2
CDR3 protein: CASSPGGGELFF

V gene: TRBV11-2
J gene: TRBJ2-2
CDR3 protein: CASSYGSPSNTGELFF

V gene: TRBV2
J gene: TRBJ2-7
CDR3 protein: CASSRTGYEQYF

V gene: TRBV7-9
J gene: TRBJ1-6
CDR3 protein: CASSFQAGIDSPLHF

V gene: TRBV10-3
J gene: TRBJ2-3
CDR3 protein: CAISQTSGRAEEGTDTQYF

V gene: TRBV6-5
J gene: TRBJ1-5
CDR3 protein: CASSPTGGQPQHF

V gene: TRBV4-3
J gene: TRBJ1-4
CDR3 protein: CASSQGRGEDEKLFF

V gene: TRBV6-5
J gene: TRBJ2-7
CDR3 protein: CASSRAGIYEQYF

V gene: TRBV27
J gene: TRBJ1-6
CDR3 protein: CASSFFPNSPLHF

V gene: TRBV12-5
J gene: TRBJ2-7
CDR3 protein: CASGLGLAGGNSYEQYF

V gene: TRBV7-2
J gene: TRBJ1-4
CDR3 protein: CASSLGGDSEKLFF

V gene: TRBV5-1
J gene: TRBJ2-5
CDR3 protein: CASSLPQLRGFPETQYF

V gene: TRBV28
J gene: TRBJ1-2
CDR3 protein: CASSLVGPNYGYTF

V gene: TRBV5-1
J gene: TRBJ2-3
CDR3 protein: CASSPDSTGTDTQYF

V gene: TRBV5-1
J gene: TRBJ2-5
CDR3 protein: CASSVGLARVRETQYF

V gene: TRBV25-1
J gene: TRBJ1-2
CDR3 protein: CASSGGPRGGGYTF

V gene: TRBV7-9
J gene: TRBJ1-5
CDR3 protein: CASSLGQGNQPQHF

V gene: TRBV30
J gene: TRBJ2-3
CDR3 protein: CAWSVRAMRDTQYF

V gene: TRBV6-1
J gene: TRBJ2-3
CDR3 protein: CASSGTSGAPEDTQYF

V gene: TRBV30
J gene: TRBJ1-6
CDR3 protein: CAWSGILGPNSPLHF

V gene: TRBV10-3
J gene: TRBJ1-6
CDR3 protein: CAISESKVGSGSPLHF

V gene: TRBV28
J gene: TRBJ2-5
CDR3 protein: CASTTKDRVLWGIQETQYF

V gene: TRBV10-1
J gene: TRBJ1-1
CDR3 protein: CAGQRLSDTEAFF

V gene: TRBV10-1
J gene: TRBJ2-3
CDR3 protein: CASSEEGGPAQHADTQYF

V gene: TRBV6-5
J gene: TRBJ1-2
CDR3 protein: CASRYQGADYGYTF

V gene: TRBV19
J gene: TRBJ2-7
CDR3 protein: CASSPDRGPYEQYF

V gene: TRBV5-4
J gene: TRBJ2-7
CDR3 protein: CASTFLGAYEQYF

V gene: TRBV10-3
J gene: TRBJ2-3
CDR3 protein: CAISSGVAGPDTQYF

V gene: TRBV29-1
J gene: TRBJ2-1
CDR3 protein: CSVGYRLASDNEQFF

V gene: TRBV11-3
J gene: TRBJ2-2
CDR3 protein: CASSFSGPLGTGELFF

V gene: TRBV12-5
J gene: TRBJ1-2
CDR3 protein: CASGEGQVVGYTF

V gene: TRBV9
J gene: TRBJ2-5
CDR3 protein: CASSAGLGEETQYF

V gene: TRBV9
J gene: TRBJ2-2
CDR3 protein: CASSPGTGVNTGELFF

V gene: TRBV6-5
J gene: TRBJ1-1
CDR3 protein: CASSYGAFGGTEAFF

V gene: TRBV30
J gene: TRBJ2-3
CDR3 protein: CAWSSSGIGDTQYF

V gene: TRBV7-9
J gene: TRBJ2-5
CDR3 protein: CASSRLAGGQETQYF

V gene: TRBV30
J gene: TRBJ1-5
CDR3 protein: CAWSTSGQGGQPQHF

V gene: TRBV18
J gene: TRBJ2-1
CDR3 protein: CASSPPYSGGNNEQFF

V gene: TRBV4-2
J gene: TRBJ2-1
CDR3 protein: CASSQARDDAEQFF

V gene: TRBV11-2
J gene: TRBJ1-6
CDR3 protein: CASSAYGGNSPLHF

V gene: TRBV18
J gene: TRBJ1-5
CDR3 protein: CASSPEGRQPQHF

V gene: TRBV25-1
J gene: TRBJ1-1
CDR3 protein: CASSDAFF

V gene: TRBV5-3
J gene: TRBJ1-3
CDR3 protein: CARSPTAEGCSGNTIYF

V gene: TRBV6-1
J gene: TRBJ2-2
CDR3 protein: CASSDRGHTGELFF

V gene: TRBV12-5
J gene: TRBJ1-5
CDR3 protein: CASALTGVRPGRQPQHF

V gene: TRBV6-4
J gene: TRBJ1-1
CDR3 protein: CASRLGRDRGQCTEAFF

V gene: TRBV9
J gene: TRBJ2-7
CDR3 protein: CASSVGQGATYEQYF